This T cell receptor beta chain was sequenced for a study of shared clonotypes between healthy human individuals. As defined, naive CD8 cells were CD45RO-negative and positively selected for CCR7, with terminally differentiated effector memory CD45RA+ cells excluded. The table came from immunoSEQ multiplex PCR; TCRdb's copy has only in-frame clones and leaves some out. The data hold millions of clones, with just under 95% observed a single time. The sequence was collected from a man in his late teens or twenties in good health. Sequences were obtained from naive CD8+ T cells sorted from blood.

The CDR3 here is CAWSGGVILSGANVLTF. DNA for the CDR3: TGTGCCTGGAGCGGGGGTGTGATTTTGTCTGGGGCCAACGTCCTGACTTTC. The chain joins TRBV30 to TRBJ2-6; possibly TRBD2 for D (6 bases). The CDR3 loop spans 17 amino acids. Deletions cut 3 bases from V and 1 base from J, with 16 bases between. Germline loops: CDR1 GTSNPN, CDR2 SVGIG (reference sequence).